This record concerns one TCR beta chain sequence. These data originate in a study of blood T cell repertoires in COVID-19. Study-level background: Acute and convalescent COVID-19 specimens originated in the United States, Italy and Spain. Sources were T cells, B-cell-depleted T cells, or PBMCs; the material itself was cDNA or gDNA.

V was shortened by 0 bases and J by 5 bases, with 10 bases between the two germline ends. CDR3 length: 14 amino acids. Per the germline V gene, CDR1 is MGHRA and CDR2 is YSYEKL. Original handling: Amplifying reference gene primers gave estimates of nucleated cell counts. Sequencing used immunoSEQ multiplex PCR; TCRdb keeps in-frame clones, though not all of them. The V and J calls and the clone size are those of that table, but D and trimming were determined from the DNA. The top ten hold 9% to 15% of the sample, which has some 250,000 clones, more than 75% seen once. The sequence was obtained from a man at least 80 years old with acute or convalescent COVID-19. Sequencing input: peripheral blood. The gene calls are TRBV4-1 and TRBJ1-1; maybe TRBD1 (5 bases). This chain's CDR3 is CASSQEQGWTEAFF. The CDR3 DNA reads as TGCGCCAGCAGCCAAGAGCAGGGCTGGACTGAAGCTTTCTTT.